The 22 T cell receptor beta chains below come from one sample, sequenced in a study of CD8 T cells in Susac syndrome. Random hexamers were used to reverse transcribe an amount of roughly 0.5 to 1 ug RNA. TCRdb reanalysed the immunoSEQ multiplex PCR reads using MiXCR and keeps one entry per CDR3 protein. The sample consists of around 300,000 distinct CDR3 sequences, just over 90% of them appearing once. The specimen was CD4+ T cells from PBMCs. The receptors shown here come from a human donor with multiple sclerosis.

The chain employs TRBV2 and TRBJ1-2, with 8 bases fitting TRBD1. This CDR3 has 13 residues. Germline V gene data show CDR1 as SNHLY and CDR2 as FYNNEI. V lost 9 bases and J lost 5; bases outside the gene matches: 8. The CDR3 spells CASGGQEMYGYTF. The CDR3 DNA is TGTGCCAGTGGGGGACAGGAAATGTATGGCTACACCTTC.

The chain recombines TRBV11-2 with TRBJ2-3; a weak D match, TRBD2 (5 bases). Looked up from germline, CDR1 is SGHAT and CDR2 is FQNNGV. Trimming pared 1 base from V and 2 bases from J, leaving 7 bases between. The CDR3 runs to 14 residues. CDR3 sequence reads: CASSLGTFTDTQYF. The CDR3 coding sequence is TGTGCCAGCAGCTTAGGGACTTTCACAGATACGCAGTATTTT.

This clonotype appeared once. This chain joins TRBV20-1 and TRBJ1-6; the D is unclear. There are 13 residues in the CDR3. Germline V lookup: CDR1 DFQATT, CDR2 SNEGSKA (reference sequence). Trimming left V 6 bases short and J 8 bases short, with 14 bases between. The chain's CDR3 is CSAVSTGDSPLHF. The CDR3 DNA sequence: TGCAGTGCGGTATCAACTGGCGATTCACCCCTCCACTTT.

V usage is TRBV2 and J usage is TRBJ1-2, with 7 bases aligning to TRBD1. The CDR3 runs to 14 residues. From germline, CDR1 is SNHLY and CDR2 FYNNEI. Trimming at V came to 0 bases and at J to 6 bases, leaving 4 bases not matched to a gene. CDR3 sequence reads: CASSEARQGHGYTF. In DNA, the CDR3 is TGTGCCAGCAGTGAAGCTCGACAGGGCCATGGCTACACCTTC.

The V gene is TRBV30, the J gene TRBJ2-1, with D unclear. V dropped 2 bases and J dropped 4 bases, with 15 bases sitting between them. The CDR3 has 15 amino acids. Germline CDR1 and CDR2: GTSNPN and SVGIG (reference sequence). CDR3 loop: CAWSPDQINYNEQFF. The CDR3 DNA reads TGTGCCTGGAGTCCAGACCAAATAAATTACAATGAGCAGTTCTTC.

This clonotype was found once. This rearrangement joins TRBV5-4 to TRBJ1-2; 9 nucleotides line up with TRBD1. Germline assignment: CDR1 SGHNT and CDR2 YYREEE (reference sequence). The ends lost 6 bases at V and 4 bases at J; junction bases unmatched: 19. The CDR3 is 18 amino acids. The CDR3 loop reads CASILTGGAGTPSYGYTF. In DNA form, the CDR3 reads TGTGCCAGCATCCTCACAGGGGGCGCGGGCACCCCGAGCTATGGCTACACCTTC. Looking up the rest from reference TRBV5-4 and TRBJ1-2 gives the full variable domain: ETGVTQSPTHLIKTRGQQVTLRCSSQSGHNTVSWYQQALGQGPQFIFQYYREEENGRGNFPPRFSGLQFPNYSSELNVNALELDDSALYLCASILTGGAGTPSYGYTFGSGTRLTVV.

This sequence joins TRBV25-1 and TRBJ2-1, with no clear D. V was shortened by 9 bases and J by 0 bases, with 12 bases between the two germline ends. Germline lookup yields CDR1 MGHDK and CDR2 SYGVNS. The CDR3 totals 14 residues. In DNA form, the CDR3 reads TGTGCCAGTTCTGACGTTGCCTCCTACAATGAGCAGTTCTTC. Translated, it gives CASSDVASYNEQFF.

The CDR3 DNA sequence: TGCGCCAGCACCTACCAGGCGGGAATGAACACTGAAGCTTTCTTT. It is translated as CASTYQAGMNTEAFF. This chain joins TRBV5-1 and TRBJ1-1; D ambiguous. The CDR3 extends over 15 amino acids. The ends were cut back, 6 bases at V and 0 bases at J, with 15 bases in the middle. The germline CDR1 and CDR2 sequences are SGHRS and YFSETQ.

The V gene is TRBV3-1, the J gene TRBJ2-7; no firm D call. The CDR3 loop spans 13 amino acids. Germline CDR1 is LGHDT and CDR2 is YNNKEL (reference sequence). Trimming left V 4 bases short and J 0 bases short, with 7 bases between. CDR3 sequence: CASSLTVSYEQYF. The CDR3 DNA sequence: TGTGCCAGCAGCCTCACCGTCTCCTACGAGCAGTACTTC.

This clonotype is a singleton in its sample. The chain couples TRBV28 to TRBJ2-6; 9 nucleotides match TRBD2. Per the germline V gene, CDR1 is MDHEN and CDR2 is SYDVKM. The CDR3 consists of 20 residues. V trimming: 6 bases; J trimming: 0 bases; junction bases outside the gene matches: 15. CDR3 sequence reads: CASSPVSVLAGPSGANVLTF. CDR3 in DNA: TGTGCCAGCAGCCCCGTATCGGTACTAGCGGGTCCCTCTGGGGCCAACGTCCTGACTTTC.

The CDR3 here is CASSIVTGTGEQYF. In DNA, the CDR3 is TGTGCCAGTAGTATCGTAACAGGGACGGGGGAGCAGTACTTC. This chain links TRBV19 with TRBJ2-7; a possible D gene is TRBD1 (6 bases). In germline, CDR1 is LNHDA, CDR2 SQIVND (reference sequence). V shed 3 bases and J shed 7 bases, with 16 bases lying between them. This CDR3 has 14 amino acids.

Comment on this clonotype: One junction end disagrees with the germline gene, perhaps due to a read error. The rearrangement joins TRBV6-2 or TRBV6-3 to TRBJ2-7, with a weak D call TRBD1 (6 bases). Per the germline V gene, CDR1 is MNHEY and CDR2 is SVGEGT. This CDR3 is built from 13 residues. The CDR3 bases are TGTGCCAGCAGTCCTCAGGGGCCCTACGGGCAGTACTTC. Amino acid sequence: CASSPQGPYGQYF.

This clonotype has only one observation. J is TRBJ2-6 and V is TRBV6-2 or TRBV6-3; perhaps TRBD2 as D (7 bases). V shed 2 bases and J shed 2 bases, with 19 bases lying between them. Germline assignment: CDR1 MNHEY and CDR2 SVGEGT. The CDR3 runs to 19 residues. CDR3 DNA sequence: TGTGCCAGCAGTTACCCGCGGGGGATAGCAGGGGCTGGGGCCAACGTCCTGACTTTC. Amino acids: CASSYPRGIAGAGANVLTF.

This chain links TRBV7-2 with TRBJ1-2; no clear D. Germline CDR1 reads SGHTA; CDR2 reads FQGNSA. This CDR3 region has 16 residues. The germline V and J ends were trimmed by 4 bases and 0 bases, with 15 bases remaining between them. As DNA, the CDR3 is TGTGCCAGCAGCTGGTCGGCAGAGCCAACTAACTATGGCTACACCTTC. Amino acid sequence: CASSWSAEPTNYGYTF.

The chain uses TRBV20-1 and TRBJ2-2; D is perhaps TRBD2 (5 bases). Trimming took 2 bases from V and 6 from J, leaving 13 bases between them. The CDR3 contains 14 residues. Germline V gene sequence: CDR1 DFQATT, CDR2 SNEGSKA (reference sequence). CDR3 protein: CSARTGSGAGELFF. In DNA, the CDR3 is TGCAGTGCTAGAACGGGGTCCGGGGCCGGGGAGCTGTTTTTT.

On this clonotype: At one of its ends the junction is not consistent with the germline gene, which may arise from a read error. The CDR3 reads CASSLAPTGSYNEQFF. As DNA, the CDR3 is TGTGCTAGCAGCTTAGCTCCCACCGGGAGCTACAATGAGCAGTTCTTC. The chain couples TRBV7-7 to TRBJ2-1; D perhaps matches TRBD2 (6 bases). The CDR3 has 16 residues. The V gene's germline CDR1 is SSHAT and CDR2 FNYEAQ (reference sequence).

This rearrangement joins TRBV20-1 to TRBJ2-7, with a tentative D call TRBD2 (6 bases). Trimming left V 3 bases short and J 2 bases short, with 20 bases between. Germline V gene sequence: CDR1 DFQATT, CDR2 SNEGSKA (reference sequence). CDR3 length equals 16 residues. The CDR3 nucleotides read TGCAGTGCTAGTAGGCCGCGGGACGCACCTACCTACGAGCAGTACTTC. As protein: CSASRPRDAPTYEQYF.

The chain employs TRBV4-1 and TRBJ1-2; D uncertain. The CDR3 is 13 amino acids. V was clipped by 0 bases and J by 4 bases, with 6 bases between them. Germline V gene sequence: CDR1 MGHRA, CDR2 YSYEKL. CDR3 loop: CASSQDNSYGYTF. In DNA, the CDR3 is TGCGCCAGCAGCCAAGATAACAGCTATGGCTACACCTTC.

This chain connects TRBV20-1 to TRBJ1-4, with TRBD1 matching 9 bases. Germline CDR1 DFQATT, CDR2 SNEGSKA (reference sequence). The CDR3 is 15 residues long. CDR3 DNA: TGCAGCGCCACAGGGGGCGATGCAACTAATGAAAAACTGTTTTTT. This gives the protein CSATGGDATNEKLFF.

This clonotype has more than one count but fewer than ten. This chain uses TRBV7-9 with TRBJ2-1; 8 positions match TRBD2. The CDR3 covers 14 residues. Per the germline V gene, CDR1 is SEHNR and CDR2 is FQNEAQ (reference sequence). V trimming: 6 bases; J trimming: 4 bases; junction bases outside the gene matches: 5. The CDR3 sequence is CASRRTSSYNEQFF. The CDR3 nucleotides read TGTGCCAGCAGGAGGACTAGCTCATACAATGAGCAGTTCTTC.

The V gene is TRBV11-3, the J gene TRBJ1-6; D might be TRBD1 (5 bases). V lost 1 base, J lost 8 bases, and 15 bases lay in between. This CDR3 comprises 16 residues. Germline CDR1 is SGHNT and CDR2 is YENEEA. The CDR3 is CASSLGRGFSDSPLHF. In nucleotides, the CDR3 is TGTGCCAGCAGCTTAGGACGGGGGTTCTCGGATTCACCCCTCCACTTT.

The chain couples TRBV20-1 to TRBJ2-3; D not resolved. Germline CDR1 DFQATT, CDR2 SNEGSKA (reference sequence). The CDR3 has 13 residues. V was trimmed by 2 bases and J by 0 bases, leaving 6 bases between them. As DNA, the CDR3 is TGCAGTGCTAGAAAGTTTAGCACAGATACGCAGTATTTT. This encodes CSARKFSTDTQYF.